In its sample, the clone carrying this T cell receptor beta chain was seen many times. This CDR3 has 13 residues. Trimming took 5 bases from V and 2 from J, leaving 9 bases between them. The germline gives CDR1 ENHRY, CDR2 SYGVKD. This sample is part of a study of response to subunit inactivated influenza vaccine. One entry per CDR3 protein results from TCRdb running MiXCR on the RT-PCR reads. The sample gives more than 500,000 distinct CDR3 sequences, about 11% of which show up once; approximately 9.9% is in the top ten. This same sample was also taken into another study, of T cells expressing NK-cell markers. That work states: The authors generated TCR beta cDNA through 5'RACE template switching with UMIs. Alpha-beta TCR T cells were the sole sorting target in several experiments, owing to an anti-gamma-delta TCR antibody.

Sequencing was performed on PBMCs from blood, taken on the day of vaccination. The chain uses TRBV10-3 and TRBJ1-1; TRBD1 is a possible D gene (6 bases). The receptor's source is a man between 50 and 59 years old who received an inactivated influenza vaccine. This CDR3 is CAISPGQNTEAFF. Here the CDR3 DNA reads TGTGCCATCAGTCCGGGACAAAACACTGAAGCTTTCTTT.